The clone carrying this T cell receptor (beta chain) has just a few counts. This specimen belongs to a study of response to subunit inactivated influenza vaccine. TCRdb used MiXCR to reprocess the RT-PCR reads, holding one entry per CDR3 protein. Here the sample spans approximately 700,000 distinct CDR3 sequences, approximately 15% being singletons. The V end lost 0 bases, the J end lost 8 bases, and 10 bases lay between the germline ends. CDR1 and CDR2 (germline): MNHEY, SVGAGI. The CDR3 is 14 residues long. This chain connects TRBV6-5 to TRBJ1-4; no firm D call. The sequencing here drew on PBMCs from blood, taken 12 days after vaccination. The sequence was collected from a man aged 50 to 60 who received an inactivated influenza vaccine. CDR3 coding DNA: TGTGCCAGCAGTTACTCCCGATCGGGCGAAAAACTGTTTTTT. It yields the protein CASSYSRSGEKLFF.